This T cell receptor beta chain stems from a study of T cell repertoires in cytomegalovirus infection. Study-level background: An indication of both CMV infection and matching HLA type came from public TCR beta signatures. The study, taken as a whole, reports: Across the ex vivo response, the dominant clonotypes were HLA-C-restricted CMV-specific TCR beta clonotypes. Carriers of CMV plus the relevant HLA were identified by cumulative public TCR beta family frequency.

This clonotype was picked up many times. Its antigen remains unknown. This CDR3 has 16 residues. V lost 4 bases to trimming and J lost 3 bases; unmatched junction nucleotides: 8. The germline V gene encodes CDR1 SEHNR and CDR2 FQNEAQ (reference sequence). Using its own MiXCR run on the reads, TCRdb lists one record per CDR3 protein. The sample shows approximately 500,000 distinct CDR3 sequences, around 10% of them seen only once. This sequence originates from a human donor in good health (CMV status not recorded). Some clones in this sample may be carry-over from other donors' samples. The sample consisted of PBMCs. V and J are TRBV7-9 and TRBJ2-3; 9 nucleotides agree with TRBD1. As DNA, the CDR3 is TGTGCCAGCAGCTCTATCTCCGGGACAGGGACAGATACGCAGTATTTT. Translation: CASSSISGTGTDTQYF.